This T cell receptor beta chain derives from a study of shared clonotypes between healthy human individuals. Some clones are missing from TCRdb's copy, which holds only in-frame ones; the method was immunoSEQ multiplex PCR. The sample has around 1,900,000 clones, about 94% seen once; the top ten hold about 1.7%. The sample holds one count of this clone. Its antigen is undetermined. Overall study results and limits: Some clonotypes were shared by all four sorted-subset donors, while others were not shared. The non-shared ones had lower generation probabilities than the shared ones. Rarefaction showed sorted-subset sequencing was incomplete despite large depth.

The CDR3 runs 15 residues. Germline loops: CDR1 SEHNR, CDR2 FQNEAQ (reference sequence). With 5 bases clipped from V and 0 bases from J, the junction kept 3 bases outside the gene matches. CD45RO negativity and positive selection for CCR7 defined naive CD8 cells, a population that excluded terminally differentiated effector memory CD45RA+ cells. The study enrolled healthy HIV-negative adults without recent acute infections or vaccinations as donors. The sequence was collected from a man aged 18 to 30 in good health. Some clones in this sample may be carry-over from other donors' samples. The rearrangement links TRBV7-9 to TRBJ2-1; the match to TRBD1 covers 8 bases. Sequencing was carried out using naive CD8+ T cells from PBMCs. The CDR3 sequence is CASSTGTGSYNEQFF. Here the CDR3 DNA reads TGTGCCAGCAGCACCGGGACAGGCTCCTACAATGAGCAGTTCTTC.